One and the same sample provided the 30 T cell receptor beta chains below, sequenced in a study of cytomegalovirus exposure and HLA in healthy donors. Sequenced by immunoSEQ multiplex PCR; TCRdb stores in-frame clones only, minus some. The sample lists a few hundred thousand clones; over 80% were seen once. The sequenced material came from PBMCs. The receptors originated from a woman aged 25 to 39 in good health and CMV-seropositive.

This chain joins TRBV2 and TRBJ2-1, with D perhaps matching TRBD1 (5 bases). The germline V gene encodes CDR1 SNHLY and CDR2 FYNNEI. The CDR3 has 17 residues. With 2 bases removed from V and 1 base from J, the gap between germline ends came to 15 bases. This chain's CDR3 is CASSEQGLTSSYNEQFF. CDR3 DNA: TGTGCCAGCAGTGAACAGGGCCTTACAAGTTCCTACAATGAGCAGTTCTTC.

The rearrangement joins TRBV11-2 to TRBJ2-2, with 10 bases matching TRBD1. V lost 6 bases and J lost 6; bases outside the gene matches: 10. The CDR3 consists of 16 residues. Germline V gives CDR1 SGHAT, CDR2 FQNNGV. CDR3 loop: CASSPIGTGDPGELFF. DNA of the CDR3: TGTGCCAGCAGTCCTATTGGGACAGGGGATCCCGGGGAGCTGTTTTTT. The full variable domain, with the rest looked up from reference TRBV11-2 and TRBJ2-2, is EAGVAQSPRYKIIEKRQSVAFWCNPISGHATLYWYQQILGQGPKLLIQFQNNGVVDDSQLPKDRFSAERLKGVDSTLKIQPAKLEDSAVYLCASSPIGTGDPGELFFGEGSRLTVL.

This clone was observed a handful of times. The chain couples TRBV19 to TRBJ1-2; D remains unclear. Germline CDR1 is LNHDA and CDR2 is SQIVND (reference sequence). The CDR3 runs to 13 residues. V shed 4 bases and J shed 4 bases, with 10 bases lying between them. CDR3 region: CASSSVQLYGYTF. Written as DNA, the CDR3 is TGTGCCAGTAGTAGCGTCCAACTCTATGGCTACACCTTC.

This chain joins TRBV5-1 and TRBJ2-7, with 7 bases aligning to TRBD1. Losses at the gene ends were 5 bases for V and 5 bases for J; bases not matched to a gene: 10. The germline gives CDR1 SGHRS, CDR2 YFSETQ. CDR3 length: 14 amino acids. CDR3 sequence (DNA): TGCGCCAGCAGGGCAGGGGGAAACAGGGACGAGCAGTACTTC. It is translated as CASRAGGNRDEQYF.

The chain couples TRBV11-2 to TRBJ1-2, with D possibly matching TRBD1 (5 bases). CDR1 SGHAT and CDR2 FQNNGV come from the germline V gene. V was pared by 5 bases and J by 4 bases, with 20 bases between. This CDR3 comprises 16 residues. The CDR3 loop reads CASSRADGASGYGYTF. The CDR3 bases are TGTGCCAGCAGCCGAGCTGATGGGGCCTCCGGCTATGGCTACACCTTC.

The chain links TRBV4-3 to TRBJ2-7, with D possibly called TRBD1 or TRBD2 (5 bases each). The V gene lost 3 bases and the J gene lost 2 bases, with 14 bases spanning the gap. Per germline, CDR1 LGHNA and CDR2 YSLEER. CDR3 length: 15 residues. CDR3 DNA sequence: TGCGCCAGCAGCCACCTCCCAGGGACCACCTACGAGCAGTACTTC. Translation: CASSHLPGTTYEQYF.

The chain employs TRBV27 and TRBJ1-1; TRBD1 is a possible D gene (5 bases). CDR1 MNHEY and CDR2 SMNVEV come from the germline V gene (reference sequence). Trimming stripped 7 bases from V and 4 bases from J, with 16 bases between. The CDR3 loop spans 14 amino acids. In DNA form, the CDR3 reads TGTGCCAGCACCCCCGGGGGTATAGGCACTGAAGCTTTCTTT. It specifies CASTPGGIGTEAFF.

This sequence joins TRBV28 and TRBJ1-1; TRBD1 might be the D (5 bases). The length of the CDR3 is 14 residues. Trimming pared 8 bases from V and 0 bases from J, leaving 13 bases between. Germline assignment: CDR1 MDHEN and CDR2 SYDVKM. CDR3 region: CASWGRAMNTEAFF. The CDR3 DNA is TGTGCCAGCTGGGGCAGGGCGATGAACACTGAAGCTTTCTTT.

V usage is TRBV30 and J usage is TRBJ1-2; no clear D gene. This CDR3 is 16 amino acids long. Germline loops: CDR1 GTSNPN, CDR2 SVGIG (reference sequence). The V end lost 2 bases, the J end lost 4 bases, and 20 bases lay between the germline ends. CDR3 nucleotides: TGTGCCTGGAGTCCAGCTTATTCCGGTCCGGGCTATGGCTACACCTTC. This encodes CAWSPAYSGPGYGYTF.

CDR3 sequence: CASRPRVSEKLFF. For the CDR3, the DNA is TGTGCCAGCAGGCCCAGGGTTTCTGAAAAACTGTTTTTT. The chain combines TRBV2 with TRBJ1-4, with a possible D match to TRBD1 (5 bases). This CDR3 is 13 amino acids long. Trimming stripped 6 bases from V and 7 bases from J, with 12 bases between. Germline loops: CDR1 SNHLY, CDR2 FYNNEI.

The chain joins TRBV2 to TRBJ2-3; TRBD2 matches at 11 bases. The germline V gene has CDR1 SNHLY and CDR2 FYNNEI. The CDR3 runs to 14 residues. V shed 5 bases, J shed 6 bases, and the junction held 4 bases outside the gene matches. The chain's CDR3 is CASSQLAGEDTQYF. The CDR3 DNA reads as TGTGCCAGCAGTCAACTAGCGGGAGAGGATACGCAGTATTTT.

The chain has TRBV7-2 and TRBJ2-3; 7 nucleotides agree with TRBD2. This CDR3 region has 14 residues. Germline V gene lookup returns CDR1 SGHTA and CDR2 FQGNSA. The V segment lost 5 bases and the J segment 2 bases; nucleotides outside the gene matches: 4. CDR3 region: CASSKAGITDTQYF. CDR3 DNA sequence: TGTGCCAGCAGCAAAGCGGGGATCACAGATACGCAGTATTTT.

The rearrangement links TRBV18 to TRBJ1-2; the D gene is possibly TRBD1 (5 bases). The V gene lost 6 bases and the J gene lost 7 bases, with 9 bases spanning the gap. CDR1 is KGHSH, CDR2 LQKENI, per germline. The length of the CDR3 is 11 residues. The CDR3 loop reads CASSQDSGYTF. As DNA, the CDR3 is TGTGCCAGCTCGCAAGACAGTGGCTACACCTTC.

The chain combines TRBV4-1 with TRBJ1-1, with D hard to call. Per germline, CDR1 MGHRA and CDR2 YSYEKL. The CDR3 spans 17 residues. Trimming cost V 3 bases and J 3 bases, with 20 bases left between them. This CDR3 is CASSHETRRGIDTEAFF. CDR3 in DNA: TGCGCCAGCAGCCACGAGACCCGTCGAGGAATTGACACTGAAGCTTTCTTT.

The J gene is TRBJ1-1, the V gene TRBV7-3; D gene unclear. Germline CDR1 is SGHTA and CDR2 is FQGTGA. The V gene lost 1 base and the J gene lost 3 bases, with 6 bases spanning the gap. The CDR3 is 13 residues long. CDR3: CASSLSLDTEAFF. CDR3 nucleotides: TGTGCCAGCAGCTTAAGTCTAGACACTGAAGCTTTCTTT.

The chain is built from TRBV29-1 and TRBJ1-5, with TRBD1 matching over 7 bases. The CDR3 has 14 amino acids. V shed 4 bases and J 3 bases; nucleotides not matched to a gene: 6. Germline V gives CDR1 SQVTM, CDR2 ANQGSEA. This CDR3 is CSVATGAYNQPQHF. DNA for the CDR3: TGCAGCGTTGCAACAGGGGCCTACAATCAGCCCCAGCATTTT.

This clone was seen only once. The chain joins TRBV28 to TRBJ2-6; D possibly corresponds to TRBD1 (5 bases). Germline loops: CDR1 MDHEN, CDR2 SYDVKM. Trimming pared 6 bases from V and 0 bases from J, leaving 9 bases between. The CDR3 has 15 amino acids. The CDR3 sequence: CASSTQASGANVLTF. In nucleotides, the CDR3 is TGTGCCAGCAGCACACAGGCCTCTGGGGCCAACGTCCTGACTTTC.

The chain couples TRBV6-1 to TRBJ1-1, with TRBD1 matching 7 bases. The CDR3 contains 13 residues. V was clipped by 9 bases and J by 5 bases; unmatched bases: 9. The germline V gene encodes CDR1 MNHNS and CDR2 SASEGT. In DNA form, the CDR3 reads TGTGCCAGTTCGGGACAGCCGAAGACTGAAGCTTTCTTT. This sequence encodes CASSGQPKTEAFF.

The chain recombines TRBV11-1 with TRBJ2-2; 10 bases fit TRBD2. This CDR3 is built from 18 residues. Germline trimming cut 0 bases from V and 2 bases from J; bases unmatched to any gene: 6. Germline V gives CDR1 SGHAT, CDR2 FQDESV (reference sequence). The CDR3 is CASSLAVGLADNTGELFF. The CDR3 DNA sequence: TGTGCCAGCAGCTTAGCGGTCGGACTAGCGGATAACACCGGGGAGCTGTTTTTT.

The chain combines TRBV4-1 with TRBJ1-1; no definite D call. Per germline, CDR1 MGHRA and CDR2 YSYEKL. V lost 3 bases, J lost 1 base, and 12 bases lay in between. The CDR3 has 15 amino acids. CDR3 sequence (DNA): TGCGCCAGCAGCCATGAGTTTGTAGAGAACACTGAAGCTTTCTTT. It is translated as CASSHEFVENTEAFF.

The rearrangement links TRBV7-2 to TRBJ2-1, with D possibly being TRBD2 (6 bases). CDR1 and CDR2 (germline): SGHTA, FQGNSA. This CDR3 has 16 amino acids. Trimming stripped 4 bases from V and 2 bases from J, with 15 bases between. CDR3 DNA sequence: TGTGCCAGCAGCTCGGCGGGGCCGGGGCCCTACAATGAGCAGTTCTTC. This sequence encodes CASSSAGPGPYNEQFF. Based on the CDR3 plus reference TRBV7-2 and TRBJ2-1, the full variable domain is GAGVSQSPSNKVTEKGKDVELRCDPISGHTALYWYRQSLGQGLEFLIYFQGNSAPDKSGLPSDRFSAERTGGSVSTLTIQRTQQEDSAVYLCASSSAGPGPYNEQFFGPGTRLTVL.

The chain uses TRBV30 and TRBJ2-7, with D tentatively TRBD1 (6 bases). CDR1 and CDR2 from the germline V gene are GTSNPN and SVGIG (reference sequence). The CDR3 length is 11 residues. V lost 2 bases, J lost 5 bases, and 7 bases lay in between. The CDR3: CAWSNRDEQYF. DNA of the CDR3: TGTGCCTGGAGTAACAGGGACGAGCAGTACTTC.

This chain uses TRBV10-1 with TRBJ2-1; 11 bases are a match to TRBD2. CDR1 is WNHNN, CDR2 SYGVQD, per germline (reference sequence). The CDR3 is made up of 12 amino acids. Losses at the gene ends were 7 bases for V and 9 bases for J; bases not matched to a gene: 2. CDR3 in DNA: TGCGCCAGCACCGGACTAGCGGGTGAGCAGTTCTTC. Protein sequence: CASTGLAGEQFF.

This clone was observed a few times. The chain combines TRBV7-9 with TRBJ2-2, with no clear D. The CDR3 length is 12 residues. The germline V gene encodes CDR1 SEHNR and CDR2 FQNEAQ (reference sequence). The V and J ends lost 1 base and 6 bases respectively, with 3 bases between them. CDR3 coding DNA: TGTGCCAGCAGCTTAGAGTCCGGGGAGCTGTTTTTT. Translation gives CASSLESGELFF.

This clone has more than one count but fewer than ten. The rearrangement joins TRBV5-1 to TRBJ1-1; 8 bases align to TRBD1. In germline, CDR1 is SGHRS, CDR2 YFSETQ. With 3 bases clipped from V and 1 base from J, the junction kept 11 bases outside the gene matches. The CDR3 spans 17 residues. The CDR3 is CASSSGTGLWQNTEAFF. CDR3 DNA sequence: TGCGCCAGCAGCTCCGGGACAGGACTCTGGCAGAACACTGAAGCTTTCTTT.

DNA of the CDR3: TGTGCCAGCAGTGCTCGACCCAGCACAGATACGCAGTATTTT. As protein: CASSARPSTDTQYF. The chain is built from TRBV6-1 and TRBJ2-3, with D unclear. In germline, CDR1 is MNHNS, CDR2 SASEGT. Trimming took 4 bases from V and 0 from J, leaving 8 bases between them. This CDR3 has 14 residues.

This chain links TRBV5-1 with TRBJ2-1, with D possibly matching TRBD2 (5 bases). The CDR3 totals 18 residues. CDR1 SGHRS and CDR2 YFSETQ come from the germline V gene. Trimming stripped 0 bases from V and 0 bases from J, with 16 bases between. CDR3 amino acids: CASSLDVGALRSYNEQFF. The CDR3 DNA follows: TGCGCCAGCAGCTTGGACGTGGGAGCGCTTCGCTCCTACAATGAGCAGTTCTTC. Full variable domain (outside the CDR3, taken from reference TRBV5-1 and TRBJ2-1): KAGVTQTPRYLIKTRGQQVTLSCSPISGHRSVSWYQQTPGQGLQFLFEYFSETQRNKGNFPGRFSGRQFSNSRSEMNVSTLELGDSALYLCASSLDVGALRSYNEQFFGPGTRLTVL.

The count of this clone is one. The CDR3 protein is CASSYGHSDTQYF. CDR3 bases: TGTGCCAGCAGCTATGGACATTCCGATACGCAGTATTTT. The V gene is TRBV27, the J gene TRBJ2-3; D perhaps matches TRBD1 (5 bases). Looked up from germline, CDR1 is MNHEY and CDR2 is SMNVEV (reference sequence). This CDR3 region has 13 residues. V lost 6 bases to trimming and J lost 6 bases, with 13 bases between them.

The DNA of the CDR3 is TGTGCCAGCAGCCCCTCCGGGACTAGCGGGAGTATAAACACCGGGGAGCTGTTTTTT. It specifies CASSPSGTSGSINTGELFF. The rearrangement uses TRBV7-3 and TRBJ2-2; 14 positions match TRBD2. Germline CDR1 is SGHTA and CDR2 is FQGTGA. This CDR3 has 19 amino acids. V shed 5 bases, J shed 2 bases, and the junction held 10 bases outside the gene matches.

This clone was observed a few times. The chain's CDR3 is CASSFRGGNEKLFF. The CDR3 region has the DNA TGTGCCAGCAGCTTCAGGGGTGGTAATGAAAAACTGTTTTTT. The chain links TRBV5-5 to TRBJ1-4, with D tentatively TRBD1 (6 bases). The V gene's germline CDR1 is SGHKS and CDR2 YYEKEE (reference sequence). Trimming removed 2 bases at V and 4 bases at J, with 9 bases between. The CDR3 has 14 residues. The variable domain in full, with the rest retrieved from reference TRBV5-5 and TRBJ1-4, is DAGVTQSPTHLIKTRGQQVTLRCSPISGHKSVSWYQQVLGQGPQFIFQYYEKEERGRGNFPDRFSARQFPNYSSELNVNALLLGDSALYLCASSFRGGNEKLFFGSGTQLSVL.